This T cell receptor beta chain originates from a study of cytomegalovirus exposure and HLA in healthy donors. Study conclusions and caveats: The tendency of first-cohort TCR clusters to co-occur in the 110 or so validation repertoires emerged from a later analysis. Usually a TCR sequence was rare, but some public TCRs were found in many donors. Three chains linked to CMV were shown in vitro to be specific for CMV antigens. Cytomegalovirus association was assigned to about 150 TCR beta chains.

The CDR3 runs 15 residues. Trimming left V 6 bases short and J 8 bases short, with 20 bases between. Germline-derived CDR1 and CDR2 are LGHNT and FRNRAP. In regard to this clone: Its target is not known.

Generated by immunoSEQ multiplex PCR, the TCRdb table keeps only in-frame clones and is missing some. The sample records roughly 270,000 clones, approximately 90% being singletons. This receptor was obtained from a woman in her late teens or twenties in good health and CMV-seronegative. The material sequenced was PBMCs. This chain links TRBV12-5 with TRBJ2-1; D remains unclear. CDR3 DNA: TGTGCTAGTGGCCCTGGAGCTACGGTTCTGGATGAGCAGTTCTTC. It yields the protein CASGPGATVLDEQFF.